This TCR beta chain was obtained from a study of vaccination effects on CD4 cells after COVID-19. V lost 0 bases to trimming and J lost 4 bases, with 6 bases between them. This CDR3 comprises 12 residues. Germline values: CDR1 SQVTM, CDR2 ANQGSEA. Repertoires were generated with immunoSEQ multiplex PCR, while TCRdb's copy carries only in-frame clones and drops some. Of 40,000 to 50,000 clones in the sample, about three quarters are singletons; the top ten hold 9.5% to 10%. Following a roughly 9-day culture, CD4+ T cells were purified. Participants each got two BNT162b2 or mRNA-1273 vaccine doses. Cultures had half their medium replaced with IL-2 medium on days 3 and 7. On this clone: Antigen: not known.

Regarding the study as a whole: Common cold coronaviruses were cross-recognized by only 1 of 255 vaccine-induced clones in healthy vaccinees.

The TCR originated in a human donor who received a COVID-19 vaccine. The sample in question was CD4+ T cells from PBMCs cultured without peptide, obtained after COVID-19 vaccination. The chain has TRBV29-1 and TRBJ1-2; D remains ambiguous. Written as DNA, the CDR3 is TGCAGCGTTGAAGACACCACCTATGGCTACACCTTC. As protein: CSVEDTTYGYTF.